This T cell receptor beta chain stems from a study of T cell responses to AZD1222 COVID-19 vaccine. Repertoires were generated with immunoSEQ multiplex PCR, while TCRdb's copy carries only in-frame clones and drops some. The sample yields about 120,000 clones, roughly 87% seen once. Germline V gene sequence: CDR1 SGHRS, CDR2 YFSETQ. The CDR3 loop spans 15 amino acids. The V segment lost 5 bases and the J segment 5 bases; nucleotides outside the gene matches: 9. The TCR was taken from an adult in good health. The source material was peripheral blood, sampled on day 0 of AZD1222 vaccination. V and J are TRBV5-1 and TRBJ1-4; TRBD1 aligns across 7 bases. CDR3 nucleotides: TGCGCCAGCAGTACCAACAGGGGTGTCAATGAAAAACTGTTTTTT. Translated: CASSTNRGVNEKLFF.